These 8 T cell receptor beta chains share one sample of origin, sequenced in a study of cytomegalovirus exposure and HLA in healthy donors. 13 Jbeta primers and 60 Vbeta primers were used for the PCR. Clones were sequenced by immunoSEQ multiplex PCR, and TCRdb holds only the in-frame ones, with some missing. The sample gives 130,000 to 150,000 clones, about 76% of which show up once; 3.5% to 5% is in the top ten. The sequencing input was PBMCs. The source is a man aged 18 to 30 in good health and CMV-seronegative.

J is TRBJ2-6 and V is TRBV30; TRBD2 is a possible D gene (6 bases). The germline V and J ends were trimmed by 5 bases and 0 bases, with 14 bases remaining between them. The CDR3 consists of 16 residues. Germline CDR1 is GTSNPN and CDR2 is SVGIG (reference sequence). The CDR3: CAWGGWGDSGANVLTF. The DNA of the CDR3 is TGTGCCTGGGGGGGGTGGGGGGACTCTGGGGCCAACGTCCTGACTTTC.

The chain carries TRBV30 and TRBJ1-4, with a tentative D call TRBD1 (5 bases). Germline V lookup: CDR1 GTSNPN, CDR2 SVGIG (reference sequence). Trimming left V 2 bases short and J 8 bases short, with 15 bases between. The CDR3 covers 14 residues. CDR3 bases: TGTGCCTGGAGTTCACTCGGGGCGGGGGAAAAACTGTTTTTT. Encoded protein: CAWSSLGAGEKLFF.

CDR3 nucleotide sequence: TGCGCCAGCAGCCAGGGATATGGCACAGATACGCAGTATTTT. Translation: CASSQGYGTDTQYF. The rearrangement uses TRBV10-1 and TRBJ2-3; D is perhaps TRBD1 (5 bases). The CDR3 is 14 residues long. CDR1 is WNHNN, CDR2 SYGVQD, per germline (reference sequence). V lost 6 bases to trimming and J lost 1 base, with 11 bases between them.

V and J are TRBV7-6 and TRBJ2-1; 9 positions agree with TRBD1. This CDR3 contains 17 residues. V lost 5 bases, J lost 5 bases, and 13 bases stayed unmatched. The V gene's germline CDR1 is SGHVS and CDR2 FNYEAQ. This chain's CDR3 is CASSQVSGQGVHNEQFF. For the CDR3, the DNA is TGTGCCAGCAGCCAAGTCTCGGGACAGGGAGTCCACAATGAGCAGTTCTTC.

This clone was found once. This chain connects TRBV7-3 to TRBJ1-2; 7 bases map to TRBD1. This CDR3 region has 13 residues. CDR1 is SGHTA, CDR2 FQGTGA, per germline. V shed 5 bases, J shed 6 bases, and the junction held 6 bases outside the gene matches. As DNA, the CDR3 is TGTGCCAGCAGCCCCCTAGGGGGCAATGGCTACACCTTC. It codes for CASSPLGGNGYTF.

The V call is TRBV27, the J call TRBJ2-7; D might be TRBD2 (5 bases). The CDR3 covers 13 residues. V gave up 8 bases and J gave up 2 bases, with 13 bases separating them. The germline gives CDR1 MNHEY, CDR2 SMNVEV (reference sequence). CDR3 in DNA: TGTGCCAGCCTCGGGTCGGGGACCTACGAGCAGTACTTC. It specifies CASLGSGTYEQYF.

This chain joins TRBV5-1 and TRBJ2-7; maybe TRBD1 (5 bases). CDR1 SGHRS and CDR2 YFSETQ come from the germline V gene. The CDR3 loop spans 13 amino acids. V lost 5 bases and J lost 4, with 13 bases in between. The chain's CDR3 is CASRPDTQYEQYF. The DNA of the CDR3 is TGCGCCAGCAGACCGGACACACAATACGAGCAGTACTTC.

The V call is TRBV5-1, the J call TRBJ1-4; D is undetermined. Trimming stripped 3 bases from V and 0 bases from J, with 6 bases between. This CDR3 is 14 amino acids long. Looked up from germline, CDR1 is SGHRS and CDR2 is YFSETQ. The CDR3 coding sequence is TGCGCCAGCAGCTCTTCGGCAACTAATGAAAAACTGTTTTTT. Residues: CASSSSATNEKLFF.